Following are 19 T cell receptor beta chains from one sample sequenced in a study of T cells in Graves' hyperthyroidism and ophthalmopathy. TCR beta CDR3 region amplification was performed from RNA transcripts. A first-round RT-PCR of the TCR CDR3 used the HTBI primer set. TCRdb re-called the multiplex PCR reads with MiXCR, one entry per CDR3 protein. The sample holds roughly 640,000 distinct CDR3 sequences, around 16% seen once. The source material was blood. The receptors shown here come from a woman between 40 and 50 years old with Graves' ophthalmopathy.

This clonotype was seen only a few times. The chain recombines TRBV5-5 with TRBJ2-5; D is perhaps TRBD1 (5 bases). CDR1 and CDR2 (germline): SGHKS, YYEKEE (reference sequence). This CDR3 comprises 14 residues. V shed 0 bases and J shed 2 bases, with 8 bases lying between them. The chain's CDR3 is CASSLAPGQETQYF. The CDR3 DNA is TGTGCCAGCAGCTTGGCCCCAGGGCAAGAGACCCAGTACTTC.

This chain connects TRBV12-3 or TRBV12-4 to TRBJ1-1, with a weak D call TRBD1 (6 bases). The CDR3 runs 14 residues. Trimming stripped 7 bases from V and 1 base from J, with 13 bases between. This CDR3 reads CASNPGQPNTEAFF. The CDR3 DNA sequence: TGTGCCAGCAACCCGGGACAACCGAACACTGAAGCTTTCTTT.

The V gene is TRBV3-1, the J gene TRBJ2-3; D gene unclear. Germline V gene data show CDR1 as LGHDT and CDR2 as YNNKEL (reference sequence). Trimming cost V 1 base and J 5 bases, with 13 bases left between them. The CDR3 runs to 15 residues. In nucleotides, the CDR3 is TGTGCCAGCAGCCAAGCACCACCTATGGGAGATACGCAGTATTTT. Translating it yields CASSQAPPMGDTQYF.

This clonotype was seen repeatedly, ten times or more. The CDR3 DNA reads as TGTGCCAGCAACCGGGAGGGAATCGGGGAGCTGTTTTTT. It codes for CASNREGIGELFF. The rearrangement links TRBV3-1 to TRBJ2-2, with TRBD2 identical over 8 bases. This CDR3 region has 13 residues. The germline CDR1 and CDR2 sequences are LGHDT and YNNKEL (reference sequence). Trimming at V came to 7 bases and at J to 7 bases, leaving 5 bases not matched to a gene. The full variable domain, completed using reference TRBV3-1 and TRBJ2-2, is DTAVSQTPKYLVTQMGNDKSIKCEQNLGHDTMYWYKQDSKKFLKIMFSYNNKELIINETVPNRFSPKSPDKAHLNLHINSLELGDSAVYFCASNREGIGELFFGEGSRLTVL.

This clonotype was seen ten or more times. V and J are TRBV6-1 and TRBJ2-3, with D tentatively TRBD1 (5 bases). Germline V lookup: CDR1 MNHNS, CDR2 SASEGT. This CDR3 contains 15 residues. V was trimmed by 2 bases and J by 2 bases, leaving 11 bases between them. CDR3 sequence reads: CASSEMAGYTDTQYF. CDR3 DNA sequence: TGTGCCAGCAGTGAAATGGCAGGGTACACAGATACGCAGTATTTT.

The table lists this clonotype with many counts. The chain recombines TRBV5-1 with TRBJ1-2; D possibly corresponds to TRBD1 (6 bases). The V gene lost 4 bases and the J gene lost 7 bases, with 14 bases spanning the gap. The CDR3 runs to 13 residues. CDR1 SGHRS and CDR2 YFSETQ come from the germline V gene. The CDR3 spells CASSSVQGFGYTF. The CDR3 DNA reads TGCGCCAGCAGCAGCGTACAGGGTTTTGGCTACACCTTC.

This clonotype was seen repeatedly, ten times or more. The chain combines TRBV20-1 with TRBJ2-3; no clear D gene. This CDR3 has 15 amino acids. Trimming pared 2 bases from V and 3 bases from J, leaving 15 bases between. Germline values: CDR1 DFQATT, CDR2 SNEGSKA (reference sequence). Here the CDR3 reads CSARNPERPTDTQYF. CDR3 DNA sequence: TGCAGTGCTAGAAACCCAGAAAGACCAACAGATACGCAGTATTTT.

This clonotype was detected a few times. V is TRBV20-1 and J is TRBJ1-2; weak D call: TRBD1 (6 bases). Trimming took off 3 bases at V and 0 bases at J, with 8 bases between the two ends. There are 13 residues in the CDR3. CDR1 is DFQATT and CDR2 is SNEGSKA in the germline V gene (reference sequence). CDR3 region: CSASEGANYGYTF. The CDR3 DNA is TGCAGTGCTAGCGAGGGGGCTAACTATGGCTACACCTTC.

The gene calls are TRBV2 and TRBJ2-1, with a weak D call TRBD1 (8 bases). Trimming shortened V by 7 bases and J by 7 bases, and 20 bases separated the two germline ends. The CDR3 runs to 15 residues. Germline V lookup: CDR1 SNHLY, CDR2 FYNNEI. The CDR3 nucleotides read TGTGCCAGCAACCCGCAGGGGGCTAGCGGAAATGAGCAGTTCTTC. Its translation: CASNPQGASGNEQFF. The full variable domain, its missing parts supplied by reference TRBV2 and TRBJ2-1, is EPEVTQTPSHQVTQMGQEVILRCVPISNHLYFYWYRQILGQKVEFLVSFYNNEISEKSEIFDDQFSVERPDGSNFTLKIRSTKLEDSAMYFCASNPQGASGNEQFFGPGTRLTVL.

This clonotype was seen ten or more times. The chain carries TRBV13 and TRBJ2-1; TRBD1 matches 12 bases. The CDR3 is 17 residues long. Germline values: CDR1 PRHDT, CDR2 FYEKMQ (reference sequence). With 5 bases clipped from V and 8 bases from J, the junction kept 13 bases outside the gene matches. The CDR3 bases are TGTGCCAGCAGCCCGGGACAGGGGGCGTCGTATGACGATGAGCAGTTCTTC. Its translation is CASSPGQGASYDDEQFF.

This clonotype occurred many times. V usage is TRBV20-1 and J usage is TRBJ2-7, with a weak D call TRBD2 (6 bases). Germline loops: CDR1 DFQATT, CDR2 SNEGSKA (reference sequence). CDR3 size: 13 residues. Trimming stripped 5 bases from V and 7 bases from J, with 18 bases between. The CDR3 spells CSADGPGGIEQYF. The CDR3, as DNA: TGCAGTGCTGACGGTCCGGGCGGGATTGAGCAGTACTTC.

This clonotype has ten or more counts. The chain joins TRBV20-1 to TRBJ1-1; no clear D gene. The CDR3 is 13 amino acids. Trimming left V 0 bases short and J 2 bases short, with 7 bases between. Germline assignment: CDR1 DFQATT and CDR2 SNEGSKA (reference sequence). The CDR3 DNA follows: TGCAGTGCTAGAGATTCCACAAACACTGAAGCTTTCTTT. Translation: CSARDSTNTEAFF.

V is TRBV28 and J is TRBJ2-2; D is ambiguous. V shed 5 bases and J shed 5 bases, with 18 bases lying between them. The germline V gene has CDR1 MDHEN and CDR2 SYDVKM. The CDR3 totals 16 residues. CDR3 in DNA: TGTGCCAGCAGTAGACTTGCGGTTGCTCTGACCGGGGAGCTGTTTTTT. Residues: CASSRLAVALTGELFF.

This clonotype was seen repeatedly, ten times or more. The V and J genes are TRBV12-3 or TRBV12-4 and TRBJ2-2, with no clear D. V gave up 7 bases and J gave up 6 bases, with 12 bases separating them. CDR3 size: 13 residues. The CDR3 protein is CASTLRPPGELFF. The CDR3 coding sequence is TGTGCCAGCACCCTTCGGCCACCCGGGGAGCTGTTTTTT.

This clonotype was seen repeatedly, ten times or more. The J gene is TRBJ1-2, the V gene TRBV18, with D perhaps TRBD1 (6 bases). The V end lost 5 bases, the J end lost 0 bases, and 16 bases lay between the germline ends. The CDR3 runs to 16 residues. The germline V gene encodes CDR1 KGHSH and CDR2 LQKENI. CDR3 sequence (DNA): TGTGCCAGCTCATCTTACGACTGGACAGCTAACTATGGCTACACCTTC. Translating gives CASSSYDWTANYGYTF. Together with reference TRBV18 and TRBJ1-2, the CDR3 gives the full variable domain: NAGVMQNPRHLVRRRGQEARLRCSPMKGHSHVYWYRQLPEEGLKFMVYLQKENIIDESGMPKERFSAEFPKEGPSILRIQQVVRGDSAAYFCASSSYDWTANYGYTFGSGTRLTVV.

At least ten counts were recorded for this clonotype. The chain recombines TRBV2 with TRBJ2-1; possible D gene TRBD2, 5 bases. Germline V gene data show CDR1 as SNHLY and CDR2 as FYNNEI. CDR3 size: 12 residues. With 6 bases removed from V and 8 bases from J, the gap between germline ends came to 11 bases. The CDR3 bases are TGTGCCAGCAGCCGGGGTTTGGATGAGCAGTTCTTC. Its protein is CASSRGLDEQFF.

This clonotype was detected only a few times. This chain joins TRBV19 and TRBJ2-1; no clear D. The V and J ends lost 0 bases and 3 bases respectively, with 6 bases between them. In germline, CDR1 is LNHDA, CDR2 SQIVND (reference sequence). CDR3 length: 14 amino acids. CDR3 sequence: CASSIEGYYNEQFF. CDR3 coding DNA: TGTGCCAGTAGTATAGAAGGCTACTACAATGAGCAGTTCTTC.

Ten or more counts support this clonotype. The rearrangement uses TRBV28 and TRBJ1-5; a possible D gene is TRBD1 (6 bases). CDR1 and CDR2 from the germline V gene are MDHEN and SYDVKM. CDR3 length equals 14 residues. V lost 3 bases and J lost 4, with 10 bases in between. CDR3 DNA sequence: TGTGCCAGCAGTTTGAGGAGGGGGAATCAGCCCCAGCATTTT. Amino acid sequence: CASSLRRGNQPQHF. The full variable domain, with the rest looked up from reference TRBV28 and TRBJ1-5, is DVKVTQSSRYLVKRTGEKVFLECVQDMDHENMFWYRQDPGLGLRLIYFSYDVKMKEKGDIPEGYSVSREKKERFSLILESASTNQTSMYLCASSLRRGNQPQHFGDGTRLSIL.

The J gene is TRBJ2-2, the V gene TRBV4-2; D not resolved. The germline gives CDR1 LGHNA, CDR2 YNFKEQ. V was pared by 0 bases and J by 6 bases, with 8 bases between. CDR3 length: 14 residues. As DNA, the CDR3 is TGTGCCAGCAGCCAAGAGGAGAAGGCCGGGGAGCTGTTTTTT. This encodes CASSQEEKAGELFF.